This TCR beta chain was found in a study of CD8 T cells in ankylosing spondylitis. Study-wide results and limits: Characteristic of ankylosing spondylitis blood, it appeared, was a TCR beta motif comprising 7 to 9 highly homologous variants. Disease-linked clones had a CD8+ phenotype and relatively low frequency in peripheral blood. Earlier authors reported some of these motif variants in reactive arthritis synovial fluid and blood.

This clonotype was detected a few times. As yet, its antigen is unknown. The CDR3 length is 15 residues. The V and J ends lost 5 bases and 0 bases respectively, with 11 bases between them. Germline V gene sequence: CDR1 MNHNS, CDR2 SASEGT. The TCR beta libraries were generated through quantitative 5'-RACE incorporating molecular barcodes. TCRdb independently ran MiXCR on the 5' RACE reads; one entry per CDR3 protein. The sample lists just over 300,000 distinct CDR3 sequences; around 21% were seen once. The chain uses TRBV6-1 and TRBJ1-5; D is possibly TRBD1 (6 bases). The receptor's source is a female donor with ankylosing spondylitis or in good health (not recorded which). Sequenced material: blood, either unsorted or a sorted T cell fraction (not recorded which). The CDR3 region is CASSPHRASNQPQHF. DNA for the CDR3: TGTGCCAGCAGTCCCCACAGGGCTAGCAATCAGCCCCAGCATTTT.